A selection of T cell receptor beta chains follows, all from one sample in a study of Ad26.COV2.S vaccination and SARS-CoV-2 variants. Repertoires were generated with immunoSEQ multiplex PCR, while TCRdb's copy carries only in-frame clones and drops some. The table has about 470,000 clones, 90% seen once; the top ten hold about 4.4%. The sample consisted of peripheral blood, taken in a trial of Ad26.COV2.S vaccine versus placebo. The receptors come from a person between 18 and 65 years old who received the Ad26.COV2.S COVID-19 vaccine or a placebo. CDR3s leave out the opening cysteine and the closing phenylalanine or tryptophan. Each record gives: J gene, V gene, CDR3 protein.

j_call: TRBJ2-5; v_call: TRBV7-9; cdr3_aa: ASSLTWDSFQETQY
j_call: TRBJ1-1; v_call: TRBV5-6; cdr3_aa: ASSLAAERNTEAF
j_call: TRBJ1-2; v_call: TRBV5-5; cdr3_aa: ASSLGRFAPANYGYT
j_call: TRBJ1-1; v_call: TRBV11-3; cdr3_aa: ASSGGQNTEAF
j_call: TRBJ2-1; v_call: TRBV6-1; cdr3_aa: ASSDVGEQF
j_call: TRBJ2-7; v_call: TRBV28; cdr3_aa: ASSSPGLPPYEQY
j_call: TRBJ2-7; v_call: TRBV28; cdr3_aa: ASSLKGSEEQY
j_call: TRBJ1-2; v_call: TRBV2; cdr3_aa: AFQGRGKLHSYGYT
j_call: TRBJ2-7; v_call: TRBV19; cdr3_aa: ASSIQGSSYEQY
j_call: TRBJ1-1; v_call: TRBV7-2; cdr3_aa: ASSPGQGSTEAF
j_call: TRBJ2-3; v_call: TRBV4-2; cdr3_aa: ASSQGALAGGRVVDTQY
j_call: TRBJ2-1; v_call: TRBV5-5; cdr3_aa: ASSPGTSGSSYNEQF
j_call: TRBJ2-7; v_call: TRBV28; cdr3_aa: ASSLKTSGSGYEQY
j_call: TRBJ1-2; v_call: TRBV27; cdr3_aa: ASSLTAGYGGYT
j_call: TRBJ1-4; v_call: TRBV6-1; cdr3_aa: ASSEEEGGGGEKLF
j_call: TRBJ2-2; v_call: TRBV2; cdr3_aa: ASRGEMNTGELF
j_call: TRBJ2-7; v_call: TRBV3-1/TRBV3-2; cdr3_aa: ASSQRQGEVIGAYEQY
j_call: TRBJ1-2; v_call: TRBV5-4; cdr3_aa: ASSRGQERYGYT
j_call: TRBJ2-1; v_call: TRBV19; cdr3_aa: ASSKSGFGNEQF
j_call: TRBJ2-2; v_call: TRBV6-4; cdr3_aa: ASSLEPHAGELF
j_call: TRBJ2-3; v_call: TRBV30; cdr3_aa: AWSVGSRTDTQY
j_call: TRBJ2-2; v_call: TRBV18; cdr3_aa: ASSPGTANTGELF
j_call: TRBJ2-7; v_call: TRBV6-5; cdr3_aa: ASTVSSYEQY
j_call: TRBJ1-2; v_call: TRBV19; cdr3_aa: ASNSPGDSFYGYT
j_call: TRBJ2-5; v_call: TRBV10-3; cdr3_aa: AISESPSVGGATQY
j_call: TRBJ1-1; v_call: TRBV27; cdr3_aa: ASKTGGTEAF
j_call: TRBJ1-3; v_call: TRBV19; cdr3_aa: ASHPGNGNTIY
j_call: TRBJ1-5; v_call: TRBV10-1; cdr3_aa: ASSRGRRNQPQH
j_call: TRBJ2-7; v_call: TRBV5-4; cdr3_aa: ASSLEQDSYEQY
j_call: TRBJ2-1; v_call: TRBV7-2; cdr3_aa: ASSLESSRLSLRF
j_call: TRBJ2-5; v_call: TRBV6-5; cdr3_aa: ASSYRGLVETQY
j_call: TRBJ2-1; v_call: TRBV27; cdr3_aa: ASRSRSGIKYNEQF
j_call: TRBJ2-5; v_call: TRBV16; cdr3_aa: ASSQIMGLAISFETQY
j_call: TRBJ1-1; v_call: TRBV11-3; cdr3_aa: ASSSQGQNTEAF
j_call: TRBJ1-5; v_call: TRBV5-6; cdr3_aa: ASSFGGTEPQH
j_call: TRBJ2-5; v_call: TRBV28; cdr3_aa: ASSSRQGQETQY
j_call: TRBJ1-5; v_call: TRBV27; cdr3_aa: ASSLSGDILNQPQH
j_call: TRBJ2-6; v_call: TRBV6-2/TRBV6-3; cdr3_aa: ASSYQTGANVLT
j_call: TRBJ2-3; v_call: TRBV29-1; cdr3_aa: SVGGTVTSTDTQY
j_call: TRBJ2-7; v_call: TRBV7-8; cdr3_aa: ASSLEGGWYEQY
j_call: TRBJ2-2; v_call: TRBV19; cdr3_aa: ASSLQGGYGTGELF
j_call: TRBJ2-7; v_call: TRBV4-2; cdr3_aa: ASSRPDRGVDEQY
j_call: TRBJ1-1; v_call: TRBV6-1; cdr3_aa: ASSELGAREAF
j_call: TRBJ2-1; v_call: TRBV18; cdr3_aa: ASTGTSGIGEQF
j_call: TRBJ1-2; v_call: TRBV2; cdr3_aa: AIDGGNYGYT
j_call: TRBJ2-5; v_call: TRBV18; cdr3_aa: ASSELSPQETQY
j_call: TRBJ2-2; v_call: TRBV28; cdr3_aa: ASTRDLGELF
j_call: TRBJ1-1; v_call: TRBV30; cdr3_aa: AWGVGSDTEAF
j_call: TRBJ2-2; v_call: TRBV15; cdr3_aa: ATSGDRGGTGELF
j_call: TRBJ1-2; v_call: TRBV4-2; cdr3_aa: ASSQRDNYGYT
j_call: TRBJ2-1; v_call: TRBV11-2; cdr3_aa: ASSLDRSSYNEQF
j_call: TRBJ2-2; v_call: TRBV9; cdr3_aa: ASSVTGSTGELF
j_call: TRBJ2-7; v_call: TRBV12-1; cdr3_aa: ARTSGVSYEQY
j_call: TRBJ2-7; v_call: TRBV5-1; cdr3_aa: ASSPGQGADEQY